Listed below are T cell receptor beta chains from one sample, sequenced in a study of cytomegalovirus exposure and HLA in healthy donors. The protocol was immunoSEQ multiplex PCR, while the TCRdb copy is restricted to in-frame clones and leaves out a portion. The table records 100,000 or so clones, roughly 74% of them present only once. The material sequenced was PBMCs. The receptors derive from a woman aged 35 to 49 in good health and CMV-seronegative. CDR3s include the opening cysteine and the closing phenylalanine or tryptophan. The order of the fields is V gene, D gene, J gene, clone size, CDR3 length, CDR3 protein, CDR3 DNA. D genes are given only for firm matches. Clone size is not always given. Where it is, it says once, few, many or a class for expanded clones.

V gene: TRBV7-9
D gene: TRBD1
J gene: TRBJ2-4
clone size: once
CDR3 length: 13
CDR3 protein: CASSLGTGEVQYF
CDR3 DNA: TGTGCCAGCAGCTTGGGGACAGGGGAGGTTCAGTACTTC

V gene: TRBV5-1
D gene: TRBD2
J gene: TRBJ2-7
clone size: NA
CDR3 length: 14
CDR3 protein: CASGPGLSTLEQYF
CDR3 DNA: TGCGCCAGCGGACCGGGACTAAGCACCCTCGAGCAGTACTTC

V gene: TRBV9
D gene: NA
J gene: TRBJ2-3
clone size: NA
CDR3 length: 16
CDR3 protein: CASSPTGGHFTDTQYF
CDR3 DNA: TGTGCCAGCAGCCCGACGGGGGGACACTTCACAGATACGCAGTATTTT

V gene: TRBV7-2
D gene: NA
J gene: TRBJ1-1
clone size: NA
CDR3 length: 14
CDR3 protein: CASSLLFARTEAFF
CDR3 DNA: TGTGCCAGCAGCTTATTGTTTGCGAGGACTGAAGCTTTCTTT

V gene: TRBV27
D gene: TRBD2
J gene: TRBJ2-2
clone size: NA
CDR3 length: 16
CDR3 protein: CASSSGLAGVTGELFF
CDR3 DNA: TGTGCCAGCAGTTCGGGACTAGCGGGAGTCACCGGGGAGCTGTTTTTT

V gene: TRBV19
D gene: NA
J gene: TRBJ2-7
clone size: few
CDR3 length: 14
CDR3 protein: CASSGAQGAYEQYF
CDR3 DNA: TGTGCCAGTAGTGGGGCTCAGGGTGCCTACGAGCAGTACTTC

V gene: TRBV5-8
D gene: NA
J gene: TRBJ2-2
clone size: NA
CDR3 length: 12
CDR3 protein: CASRVSAGELFF
CDR3 DNA: TGTGCCAGCAGGGTTTCGGCCGGGGAGCTGTTTTTT

V gene: TRBV9
D gene: NA
J gene: TRBJ2-1
clone size: NA
CDR3 length: 12
CDR3 protein: CASSVGLSEQFF
CDR3 DNA: TGTGCCAGCAGCGTAGGACTTAGTGAGCAGTTCTTC

V gene: TRBV7-3
D gene: TRBD2
J gene: TRBJ2-3
clone size: few
CDR3 length: 12
CDR3 protein: CASSLVGGAQYF
CDR3 DNA: TGTGCCAGCAGCTTAGTGGGGGGGGCGCAGTATTTT

V gene: TRBV7-2
D gene: NA
J gene: TRBJ2-7
clone size: NA
CDR3 length: 15
CDR3 protein: CASSTHRGSSYEQYF
CDR3 DNA: TGTGCCAGCAGCACCCATCGGGGTAGCTCCTACGAGCAGTACTTC

V gene: TRBV21-1
D gene: NA
J gene: TRBJ1-1
clone size: NA
CDR3 length: 13
CDR3 protein: CASSWTGNTEAFF
CDR3 DNA: TGTGCCAGCAGCTGGACAGGGAACACTGAAGCTTTCTTT

V gene: TRBV10-3
D gene: NA
J gene: TRBJ2-3
clone size: NA
CDR3 length: 13
CDR3 protein: CAMTGHLTDTQYF
CDR3 DNA: TGTGCCATGACGGGACACCTCACAGATACGCAGTATTTT

V gene: TRBV9
D gene: TRBD2
J gene: TRBJ2-5
clone size: few
CDR3 length: 13
CDR3 protein: CASSVRRGETQYF
CDR3 DNA: TGTGCCAGCAGCGTAAGGCGGGGGGAGACCCAGTACTTC

V gene: TRBV2
D gene: TRBD2
J gene: TRBJ2-3
clone size: NA
CDR3 length: 15
CDR3 protein: CASSERAGGGGTQYF
CDR3 DNA: TGTGCCAGCAGTGAGCGAGCGGGGGGAGGTGGTACGCAGTATTTT

V gene: TRBV4-3
D gene: NA
J gene: TRBJ2-7
clone size: once
CDR3 length: 14
CDR3 protein: CASSQARPGYEQYF
CDR3 DNA: TGCGCCAGCAGCCAAGCCCGGCCGGGCTACGAGCAGTACTTC

V gene: TRBV10-2
D gene: TRBD2
J gene: TRBJ2-7
clone size: NA
CDR3 length: 16
CDR3 protein: CASSALAGGVLREQYF
CDR3 DNA: TGCGCCAGCAGTGCACTAGCGGGAGGGGTTCTACGGGAGCAGTACTTC

V gene: TRBV28
D gene: NA
J gene: TRBJ2-1
clone size: NA
CDR3 length: 12
CDR3 protein: CASSFYYNEQFF
CDR3 DNA: TGTGCCAGCAGTTTTTACTACAATGAGCAGTTCTTC

V gene: TRBV6-1
D gene: NA
J gene: TRBJ1-1
clone size: NA
CDR3 length: 13
CDR3 protein: CASGREGNTEAFF
CDR3 DNA: TGTGCCAGCGGCAGGGAAGGGAACACTGAAGCTTTCTTT

V gene: TRBV9
D gene: TRBD2
J gene: TRBJ2-1
clone size: NA
CDR3 length: 18
CDR3 protein: CASSPGLAGGPSYNEQFF
CDR3 DNA: TGTGCCAGCAGCCCCGGACTAGCGGGAGGTCCTTCCTACAATGAGCAGTTCTTC

V gene: TRBV7-7
D gene: NA
J gene: TRBJ2-2
clone size: few
CDR3 length: 15
CDR3 protein: CASSPDRTNTGELFF
CDR3 DNA: TGTGCTAGCAGCCCCGACAGGACGAACACCGGGGAGCTGTTTTTT

V gene: TRBV28
D gene: NA
J gene: TRBJ1-5
clone size: NA
CDR3 length: 14
CDR3 protein: CASSFEGANQPQHF
CDR3 DNA: TGTGCCAGCAGTTTCGAGGGTGCCAATCAGCCCCAGCATTTT

V gene: TRBV6-5
D gene: NA
J gene: TRBJ2-7
clone size: NA
CDR3 length: 13
CDR3 protein: CASRPRVVAEQYF
CDR3 DNA: TGTGCCAGCAGGCCCAGGGTGGTTGCCGAGCAGTACTTC

V gene: TRBV9
D gene: TRBD2
J gene: TRBJ2-1
clone size: NA
CDR3 length: 16
CDR3 protein: CASSPWTSGASNEQFF
CDR3 DNA: TGTGCCAGCAGCCCTTGGACTAGCGGGGCCTCCAATGAGCAGTTCTTC

V gene: TRBV9
D gene: NA
J gene: TRBJ1-5
clone size: NA
CDR3 length: 15
CDR3 protein: CASSVGGASNQPQHF
CDR3 DNA: TGTGCCAGCAGCGTAGGCGGGGCGAGCAATCAGCCCCAGCATTTT

V gene: TRBV28
D gene: TRBD2
J gene: TRBJ2-3
clone size: NA
CDR3 length: 15
CDR3 protein: CASSYVRGGADTQYF
CDR3 DNA: TGTGCCAGCAGTTACGTACGGGGGGGAGCAGATACGCAGTATTTT

V gene: TRBV29-1
D gene: NA
J gene: TRBJ1-1
clone size: NA
CDR3 length: 12
CDR3 protein: CSVGTANTEAFF
CDR3 DNA: TGCAGCGTAGGAACAGCGAACACTGAAGCTTTCTTT

V gene: TRBV7-3
D gene: TRBD2
J gene: TRBJ2-1
clone size: NA
CDR3 length: 19
CDR3 protein: CASSRNPTSGARAYNEQFF
CDR3 DNA: TGTGCCAGCAGCAGAAACCCGACTAGCGGGGCTAGGGCCTACAATGAGCAGTTCTTC

V gene: TRBV19
D gene: NA
J gene: TRBJ1-5
clone size: NA
CDR3 length: 17
CDR3 protein: CASSIPWGGASNQPQHF
CDR3 DNA: TGTGCCAGTAGTATCCCCTGGGGGGGGGCGAGCAATCAGCCCCAGCATTTT

V gene: TRBV19
D gene: NA
J gene: TRBJ2-1
clone size: NA
CDR3 length: 18
CDR3 protein: CASSIVRSGPGSYNEQFF
CDR3 DNA: TGTGCCAGTAGTATAGTTAGATCAGGGCCTGGCTCCTACAATGAGCAGTTCTTC

V gene: TRBV7-2
D gene: TRBD2
J gene: TRBJ2-5
clone size: NA
CDR3 length: 16
CDR3 protein: CASSLGGASGWGTQYF
CDR3 DNA: TGTGCCAGCAGCTTAGGTGGGGCTAGCGGGTGGGGGACCCAGTACTTC

V gene: TRBV29-1
D gene: NA
J gene: TRBJ2-2
clone size: NA
CDR3 length: 15
CDR3 protein: CSVEAWGDRTGELFF
CDR3 DNA: TGCAGCGTTGAAGCGTGGGGGGATAGAACCGGGGAGCTGTTTTTT

V gene: TRBV6-1
D gene: NA
J gene: TRBJ2-3
clone size: NA
CDR3 length: 15
CDR3 protein: CASSIRDFATDTQYF
CDR3 DNA: TGTGCCAGCAGCATACGGGACTTTGCGACAGATACGCAGTATTTT

V gene: TRBV7-9
D gene: NA
J gene: TRBJ1-3
clone size: NA
CDR3 length: 14
CDR3 protein: CASSSTGTGNTIYF
CDR3 DNA: TGTGCCAGCAGCTCAACAGGGACTGGAAACACCATATATTTT

V gene: TRBV13
D gene: TRBD1
J gene: TRBJ2-7
clone size: NA
CDR3 length: 15
CDR3 protein: CASSRGQGLSGEQYF
CDR3 DNA: TGTGCCAGCAGCCGGGGACAGGGTCTGTCGGGCGAGCAGTACTTC

V gene: TRBV15
D gene: NA
J gene: TRBJ1-5
clone size: NA
CDR3 length: 14
CDR3 protein: CATSFGRGNQPQHF
CDR3 DNA: TGTGCCACCAGCTTTGGGCGGGGCAATCAGCCCCAGCATTTT

V gene: TRBV11-2
D gene: NA
J gene: TRBJ2-7
clone size: NA
CDR3 length: 14
CDR3 protein: CASSSWTASGEQYF
CDR3 DNA: TGTGCCAGCAGCTCTTGGACAGCCTCTGGGGAGCAGTACTTC

V gene: TRBV9
D gene: NA
J gene: TRBJ2-7
clone size: NA
CDR3 length: 13
CDR3 protein: CASSVGGGSEQSF
CDR3 DNA: NA

V gene: TRBV5-8
D gene: NA
J gene: TRBJ2-3
clone size: NA
CDR3 length: 15
CDR3 protein: CASSPGLVLRDTQYF
CDR3 DNA: TGTGCCAGCAGCCCGGGACTTGTCCTAAGAGATACGCAGTATTTT

V gene: TRBV6-5
D gene: TRBD1
J gene: TRBJ1-4
clone size: NA
CDR3 length: 12
CDR3 protein: CASSSDRGKLFF
CDR3 DNA: TGTGCCAGCAGCTCCGACAGGGGGAAACTGTTTTTT

V gene: TRBV27
D gene: NA
J gene: TRBJ2-1
clone size: NA
CDR3 length: 14
CDR3 protein: CASSPTWGVNEQFF
CDR3 DNA: TGTGCCAGCAGTCCCACTTGGGGGGTCAATGAGCAGTTCTTC

V gene: TRBV10-3
D gene: TRBD1
J gene: TRBJ2-3
clone size: few
CDR3 length: 15
CDR3 protein: CAISRNRGPTDTQYF
CDR3 DNA: TGTGCCATCAGTAGAAACAGGGGGCCCACAGATACGCAGTATTTT

V gene: TRBV25-1
D gene: NA
J gene: TRBJ2-7
clone size: once
CDR3 length: 15
CDR3 protein: CASSESPPGAYEQYF
CDR3 DNA: TGTGCCAGCAGTGAATCCCCCCCAGGGGCCTACGAGCAGTACTTC

V gene: TRBV11-1
D gene: NA
J gene: TRBJ2-5
clone size: NA
CDR3 length: 14
CDR3 protein: CASSLEGGVETQYF
CDR3 DNA: TGTGCCAGCAGCTTAGAGGGGGGGGTCGAGACCCAGTACTTC

V gene: TRBV30
D gene: TRBD1
J gene: TRBJ2-1
clone size: NA
CDR3 length: 14
CDR3 protein: CAWSVGQGLPPQFF
CDR3 DNA: TGTGCCTGGAGTGTTGGACAGGGGTTACCACCGCAGTTCTTC

V gene: TRBV5-6
D gene: NA
J gene: TRBJ2-3
clone size: NA
CDR3 length: 15
CDR3 protein: CASSSNLGATDTQYF
CDR3 DNA: TGTGCCAGCAGCTCCAATTTGGGGGCAACAGATACGCAGTATTTT

V gene: TRBV7-9
D gene: TRBD2
J gene: TRBJ2-1
clone size: NA
CDR3 length: 14
CDR3 protein: CSSERERSYNEQFF
CDR3 DNA: TGTTCCAGCGAGCGGGAGAGGTCGTACAATGAGCAGTTCTTC

V gene: TRBV10-3
D gene: NA
J gene: TRBJ2-5
clone size: few
CDR3 length: 13
CDR3 protein: CAISELSQETQYF
CDR3 DNA: TGTGCCATCAGTGAGCTCTCTCAAGAGACCCAGTACTTC

V gene: TRBV4-3
D gene: NA
J gene: TRBJ1-4
clone size: few
CDR3 length: 15
CDR3 protein: CASSQDRGGDEKLFF
CDR3 DNA: TGCGCCAGCAGCCAAGACAGGGGTGGGGATGAAAAACTGTTTTTT

V gene: TRBV5-1
D gene: NA
J gene: TRBJ1-2
clone size: NA
CDR3 length: 13
CDR3 protein: CASSLGTIYGYTF
CDR3 DNA: TGCGCCAGCAGCTTAGGGACAATCTATGGCTACACCTTC

V gene: TRBV28
D gene: NA
J gene: TRBJ1-1
clone size: NA
CDR3 length: 13
CDR3 protein: CASSLPGNTEAFF
CDR3 DNA: TGTGCCAGCAGTTTACCAGGGAACACTGAAGCTTTCTTT

V gene: TRBV2
D gene: TRBD2
J gene: TRBJ2-5
clone size: NA
CDR3 length: 18
CDR3 protein: CASSVEREGHWGEETQYF
CDR3 DNA: TGTGCCAGCAGTGTCGAGCGGGAGGGCCATTGGGGTGAGGAGACCCAGTACTTC

V gene: TRBV4-1
D gene: TRBD1
J gene: TRBJ2-5
clone size: NA
CDR3 length: 15
CDR3 protein: CASSQELTGIETQYF
CDR3 DNA: TGCGCCAGCAGCCAAGAACTGACAGGGATCGAGACCCAGTACTTC

V gene: TRBV2
D gene: NA
J gene: TRBJ1-2
clone size: NA
CDR3 length: 15
CDR3 protein: CATTKGPGVNYGYTF
CDR3 DNA: TGTGCCACCACCAAAGGGCCAGGGGTGAACTATGGCTACACCTTC